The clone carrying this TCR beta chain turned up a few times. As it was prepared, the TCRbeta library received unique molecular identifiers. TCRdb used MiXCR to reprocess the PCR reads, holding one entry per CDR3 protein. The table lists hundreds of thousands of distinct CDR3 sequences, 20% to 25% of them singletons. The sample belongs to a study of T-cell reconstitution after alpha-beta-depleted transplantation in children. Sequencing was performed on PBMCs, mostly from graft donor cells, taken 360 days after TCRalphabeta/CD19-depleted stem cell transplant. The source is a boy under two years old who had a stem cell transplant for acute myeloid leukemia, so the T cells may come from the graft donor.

CDR3 loop: CASSYSTTVSYNEQFF. CDR3 sequence (DNA): TGTGCCAGCAGTTACTCGACGACCGTCTCCTACAATGAGCAGTTCTTC. V gene TRBV6-5 combines with J gene TRBJ2-1; D call uncertain. CDR1 and CDR2 from the germline V gene are MNHEY and SVGAGI. The CDR3 is made up of 16 amino acids. V lost 0 bases and J lost 0, with 9 bases in between.